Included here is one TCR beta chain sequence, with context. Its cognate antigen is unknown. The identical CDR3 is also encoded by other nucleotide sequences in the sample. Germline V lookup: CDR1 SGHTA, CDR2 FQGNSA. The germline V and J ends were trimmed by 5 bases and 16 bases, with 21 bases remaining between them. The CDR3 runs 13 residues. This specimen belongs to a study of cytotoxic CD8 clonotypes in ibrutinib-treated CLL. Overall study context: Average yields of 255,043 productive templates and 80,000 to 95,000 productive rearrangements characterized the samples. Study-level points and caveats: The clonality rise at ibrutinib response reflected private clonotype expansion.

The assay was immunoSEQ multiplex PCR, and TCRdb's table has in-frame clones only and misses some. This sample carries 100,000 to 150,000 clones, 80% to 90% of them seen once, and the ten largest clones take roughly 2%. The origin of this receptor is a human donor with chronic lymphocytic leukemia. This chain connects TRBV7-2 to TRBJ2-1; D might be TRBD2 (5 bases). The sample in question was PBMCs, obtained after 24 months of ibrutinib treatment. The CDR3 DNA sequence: TGTGCCAGCAGCCTCGCCCTCCGCGGCGGGCAATTCTTC. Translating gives CASSLALRGGQFF.